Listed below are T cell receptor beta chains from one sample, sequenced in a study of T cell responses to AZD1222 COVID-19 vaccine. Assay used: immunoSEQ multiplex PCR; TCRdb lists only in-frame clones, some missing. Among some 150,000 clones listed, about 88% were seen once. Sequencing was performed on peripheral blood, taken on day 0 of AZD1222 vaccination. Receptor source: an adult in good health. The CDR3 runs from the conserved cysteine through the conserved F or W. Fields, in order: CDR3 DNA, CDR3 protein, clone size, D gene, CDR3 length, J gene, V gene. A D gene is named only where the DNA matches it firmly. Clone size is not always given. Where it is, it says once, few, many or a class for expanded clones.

cdr3_nt: TGTGCCAGCAGATTGAACGAGGGGGACAGGCGCCTGGTTGGCTACACCTTC
cdr3_aa: CASRLNEGDRRLVGYTF
clone_size: .
d_call: TRBD1
cdr3_length: 17
j_call: TRBJ1-2
v_call: TRBV28

cdr3_nt: TGTGCCAGCAGCTTACCCCTAGCGGCAGGCACCGGGGAGCTGTTTTTT
cdr3_aa: CASSLPLAAGTGELFF
clone_size: few
d_call: TRBD2
cdr3_length: 16
j_call: TRBJ2-2
v_call: TRBV7-8

cdr3_nt: TGTGCCAGCAGTAGGGGAGAATCCTACAATGAGCAGTTCTTC
cdr3_aa: CASSRGESYNEQFF
clone_size: .
d_call: .
cdr3_length: 14
j_call: TRBJ2-1
v_call: TRBV7-2

cdr3_nt: TGCACCAGCAGCCAAGATCTTTCCAGGGAGGGCAATCAGCCCCAGCATTTT
cdr3_aa: CTSSQDLSREGNQPQHF
clone_size: .
d_call: .
cdr3_length: 17
j_call: TRBJ1-5
v_call: TRBV1

cdr3_nt: TGTGCCAGCAGAAACCGGGACAGGTTCCACGAGCAGTACTTC
cdr3_aa: CASRNRDRFHEQYF
clone_size: once
d_call: TRBD1
cdr3_length: 14
j_call: TRBJ2-7
v_call: TRBV6-6

cdr3_nt: TGTGCCTGGAGTTTAACCCCCAATCAGCCCCAGCATTTT
cdr3_aa: CAWSLTPNQPQHF
clone_size: once
d_call: .
cdr3_length: 13
j_call: TRBJ1-5
v_call: TRBV30

cdr3_nt: TGCGCCAGCAGCCCCAGGGGAGGCGGGAGGGACGAGCAGTACTTC
cdr3_aa: CASSPRGGGRDEQYF
clone_size: .
d_call: TRBD2
cdr3_length: 15
j_call: TRBJ2-7
v_call: TRBV4-3

cdr3_nt: TGTGCCAGCAGTTTATTCCCCATGGTAGCGGGAGTAACGGCCAATGAGCAGTTCTTC
cdr3_aa: CASSLFPMVAGVTANEQFF
clone_size: .
d_call: TRBD2
cdr3_length: 19
j_call: TRBJ2-1
v_call: TRBV27

cdr3_nt: TGTGCCAGCAGCTTTAACGGAAAAGCTTATAGCAATCAGCCCCAGCATTTT
cdr3_aa: CASSFNGKAYSNQPQHF
clone_size: .
d_call: .
cdr3_length: 17
j_call: TRBJ1-5
v_call: TRBV5-5

cdr3_nt: TGCAGCGTTGAAGCGTCAGGGTCCTATGGCTACACCTTC
cdr3_aa: CSVEASGSYGYTF
clone_size: .
d_call: .
cdr3_length: 13
j_call: TRBJ1-2
v_call: TRBV29-1

cdr3_nt: TGTGCCAGCAGCCCCCCCGGGGTTGATGGCTACACCTTC
cdr3_aa: CASSPPGVDGYTF
clone_size: few
d_call: .
cdr3_length: 13
j_call: TRBJ1-2
v_call: TRBV7-8

cdr3_nt: TGTGCCAGCAGTTTAATATCATCCATGAACACTGAAGCTTTCTTT
cdr3_aa: CASSLISSMNTEAFF
clone_size: .
d_call: .
cdr3_length: 15
j_call: TRBJ1-1
v_call: TRBV28

cdr3_nt: TGCGCCAGCAGTGAAGGAGGGGGGCTGGGGCAGCCCCAGCATTTT
cdr3_aa: CASSEGGGLGQPQHF
clone_size: .
d_call: .
cdr3_length: 15
j_call: TRBJ1-5
v_call: TRBV10-2

cdr3_nt: TGTGCCAGCAGCCAGGATGGGGGCACTGAAGCTTTCTTT
cdr3_aa: CASSQDGGTEAFF
clone_size: .
d_call: .
cdr3_length: 13
j_call: TRBJ1-1
v_call: TRBV7-9

cdr3_nt: TGTGCCAGCAGGGAAACCCTTTTACGACAGGAGCAGTTCTTC
cdr3_aa: CASRETLLRQEQFF
clone_size: .
d_call: .
cdr3_length: 14
j_call: TRBJ2-1
v_call: TRBV2

cdr3_nt: TGCGCCAGCGGGCCGTCTACCTACAATGAGCAGTTCTTC
cdr3_aa: CASGPSTYNEQFF
clone_size: .
d_call: .
cdr3_length: 13
j_call: TRBJ2-1
v_call: TRBV10-2

cdr3_nt: TGCGCCAGCAGCTTGGACGGCCAGATGAACACTGAAGCTTTCTTT
cdr3_aa: CASSLDGQMNTEAFF
clone_size: .
d_call: .
cdr3_length: 15
j_call: TRBJ1-1
v_call: TRBV5-1

cdr3_nt: TGCGCCAGCGCCAGACAGGGGAGCTCCTACAATGAGCAGTTCTTC
cdr3_aa: CASARQGSSYNEQFF
clone_size: .
d_call: TRBD1
cdr3_length: 15
j_call: TRBJ2-1
v_call: TRBV10-1

cdr3_nt: TGCGCCAGCAGCCAAGCGATCGGCCTTCCCAATTCACCCCTCCACTTT
cdr3_aa: CASSQAIGLPNSPLHF
clone_size: .
d_call: .
cdr3_length: 16
j_call: TRBJ1-6
v_call: TRBV4-3

cdr3_nt: TGTGCCAGCAGCTCAGACACCGGGGCGGCCAATGCGCAGTTCTTC
cdr3_aa: CASSSDTGAANAQFF
clone_size: .
d_call: .
cdr3_length: 15
j_call: TRBJ2-1
v_call: TRBV11-1

cdr3_nt: TGTGCCAGCAGCCGACAGGGGGCGAAGGATGAAAAACTGTTTTTT
cdr3_aa: CASSRQGAKDEKLFF
clone_size: .
d_call: .
cdr3_length: 15
j_call: TRBJ1-4
v_call: TRBV21-1

cdr3_nt: TGCGCCAGCAGCCAAGGGTTAGGACTAGCGGGCTCCTACAATGAGCAGTTCTTC
cdr3_aa: CASSQGLGLAGSYNEQFF
clone_size: .
d_call: TRBD2
cdr3_length: 18
j_call: TRBJ2-1
v_call: TRBV4-1